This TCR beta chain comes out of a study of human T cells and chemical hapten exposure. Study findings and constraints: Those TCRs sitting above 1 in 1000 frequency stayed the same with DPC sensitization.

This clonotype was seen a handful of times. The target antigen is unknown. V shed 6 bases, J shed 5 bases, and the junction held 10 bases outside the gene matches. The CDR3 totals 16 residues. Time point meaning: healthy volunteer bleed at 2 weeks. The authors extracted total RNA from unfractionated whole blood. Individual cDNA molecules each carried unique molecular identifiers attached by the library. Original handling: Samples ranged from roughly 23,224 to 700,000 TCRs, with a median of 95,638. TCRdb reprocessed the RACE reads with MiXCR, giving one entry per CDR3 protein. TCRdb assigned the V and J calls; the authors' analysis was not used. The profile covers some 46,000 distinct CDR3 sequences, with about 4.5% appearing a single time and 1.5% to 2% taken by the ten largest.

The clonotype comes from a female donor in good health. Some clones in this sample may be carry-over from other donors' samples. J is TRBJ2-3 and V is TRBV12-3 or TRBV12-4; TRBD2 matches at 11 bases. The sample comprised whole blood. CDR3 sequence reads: CASSLRLLAGGDTQYF. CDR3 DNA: TGTGCCAGCAGCCTCAGGCTCCTAGCGGGGGGAGATACGCAGTATTTT.